This T cell receptor beta chain stems from a study of blood T cell repertoires in COVID-19. Original handling: For nucleated cells, counts were estimated from reference gene primer amplification. Assay: immunoSEQ multiplex PCR; the TCRdb copy retains only in-frame clones and omits some. V and J calls and clone size are as listed in that table; D and trimming were resolved from the DNA. Among about 380,000 clones listed, more than 65% were seen once. V lost 6 bases, J lost 0 bases, and 8 bases stayed unmatched. Germline CDR1 reads SNHLY; CDR2 reads FYNNEI. The CDR3 length is 15 residues. The rearrangement joins TRBV2 to TRBJ2-7; 7 bases are shared with TRBD1. The specimen was peripheral blood. The receptor was isolated from a human donor with acute or convalescent COVID-19. The donor label of this sample is uncertain. The CDR3 bases are TGTGCCAGCAGGGAGACAGGGCTGCTCTCCTACGAGCAGTACTTC. Amino acids: CASRETGLLSYEQYF.